This entry is about one TCR beta chain. Its antigen is not known. The sample belongs to a study of CXCR3-negative and CXCR3-positive naive CD8 T cells. About the research overall: With about 1.5 +/- 0.3 million reads per library, the TRB reads numbered around 140 million in total.

The CDR3 is 13 residues long. Germline assignment: CDR1 SQVTM and CDR2 ANQGSEA. UMI-tagged TRB cDNA libraries were built via 5' RACE. TCRdb derives one entry per CDR3 protein from the 5' RACE reads, leaving out DNA. The sample data list under 70,000 distinct CDR3 sequences. Findings of the study overall: Memory cells differed in TRBV-TRBJ usage, but naive CXCR3-negative and CXCR3-positive cells had similar usage.

The sequence was obtained from a human donor in good health. Some clones in this sample may be carry-over from other donors' samples. This chain connects TRBV29-1 to TRBJ2-1; TCRdb gives TRBD1 as the D gene, but with no DNA this cannot be confirmed. The sample taken for sequencing was memory CD8+ T cells from blood. The CDR3 spells CSGQSGGRYEQFF.